This TCR beta chain was identified in a study of response to subunit inactivated influenza vaccine. Study-wide findings and caveats: The authors offered the suggestion that each seasonal influenza vaccination recruits few new T cells.

Using its own MiXCR run on the RT-PCR reads, TCRdb lists one record per CDR3 protein. In the table there are about 800,000 distinct CDR3 sequences, around 20% of which are singletons. Germline V gives CDR1 LGHDT, CDR2 YNNKEL (reference sequence). The CDR3 length is 15 residues. V lost 3 bases, J lost 10 bases, and 16 bases lay in between. This clonotype was counted only a few times. Antigen specificity is unknown. The sample here was PBMCs from blood, taken roughly 5 days after vaccination. The sequence came from a man aged 45-65 years who received an inactivated influenza vaccine. V is TRBV3-1 and J is TRBJ1-6; perhaps TRBD1 as D (6 bases). DNA of the CDR3: TGTGCCAGCAGCCATCCAGCGGGGGCCTTCTCACCCCTCCACTTT. Translating it yields CASSHPAGAFSPLHF.